These 4 T cell receptor beta chains were sequenced from one sample in a study of OX40 agonist ivuxolimab in advanced cancers. Receptors were amplified or captured by the immunoSEQ multiplex PCR assay. In its TCRdb copy, this immuneACCESS table keeps in-frame sequences only and misses some clones. Where compared with another copy, unresolved V genes explain less than half of these, and the others have no known cause. The sample contains more than 50,000 clones, nearly 90% of them found a single time. Around 12% of the sample rests with the top ten. Material: CD4+ or CD8+ T cells sorted from blood, obtained in a trial of the OX40 agonist ivuxolimab. Receptors originate from an adult with an advanced solid tumor such as melanoma, head and neck, liver or kidney cancer.

CDR3 amino acids: CASSFTSGVDTQYF. CDR3 nucleotide sequence: TGCGCCAGCAGCTTTACTTCTGGGGTGGATACGCAGTATTTT. The genes are TRBV5-1 and TRBJ2-3, with no clear D. Germline V CDR1 and CDR2: SGHRS, YFSETQ. The V end was cut by 2 bases, the J end by 6 bases, with 13 bases between. The CDR3 length is 14 residues.

This chain links TRBV14 with TRBJ2-2; possibly TRBD2 for D (5 bases). V lost 3 bases, J lost 6 bases, and 11 bases lay in between. Germline CDR1 reads SGHDN; CDR2 reads FVKESK. This CDR3 comprises 14 residues. CDR3 in DNA: TGTGCCAGCAGCCACGGACTCTCGCCCGGGGAGCTGTTTTTT. Translating gives CASSHGLSPGELFF.

The V and J genes are TRBV9 and TRBJ2-7, with unresolved D. CDR1 is SGDLS and CDR2 is YYNGEE in the germline V gene. V gave up 0 bases and J gave up 2 bases, with 9 bases separating them. The CDR3 contains 14 residues. This chain's CDR3 is CASSVDAATYEQYF. In DNA form, the CDR3 reads TGTGCCAGCAGCGTAGACGCAGCGACCTACGAGCAGTACTTC.

This clone was counted once. The gene calls are TRBV27 and TRBJ2-7; TRBD2 matches at 10 bases. The CDR3 is 12 residues long. Germline lookup yields CDR1 MNHEY and CDR2 SMNVEV (reference sequence). V shed 7 bases and J 6 bases; nucleotides not matched to a gene: 3. The CDR3 nucleotides are TGTGCCAGCACTTCTAGCGGGAGCGAGCAGTACTTC. Protein sequence: CASTSSGSEQYF.